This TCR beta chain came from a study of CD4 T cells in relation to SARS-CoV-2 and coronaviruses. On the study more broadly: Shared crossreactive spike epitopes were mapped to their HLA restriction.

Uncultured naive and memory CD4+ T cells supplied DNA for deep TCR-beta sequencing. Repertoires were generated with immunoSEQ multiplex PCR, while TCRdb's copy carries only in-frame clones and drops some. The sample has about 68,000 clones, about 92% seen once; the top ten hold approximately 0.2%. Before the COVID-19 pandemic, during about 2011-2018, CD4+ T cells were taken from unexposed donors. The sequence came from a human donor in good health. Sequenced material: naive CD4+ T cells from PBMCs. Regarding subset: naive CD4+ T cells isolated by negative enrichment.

Here the CDR3 reads CASSSGAGSYEQYF. The DNA for the CDR3 is TGCGCCAGCAGCTCCGGGGCCGGGTCCTACGAGCAGTACTTC. The J gene is TRBJ2-7, the V gene TRBV5-1; D might be TRBD1 or TRBD2, each matching 5 bases. V lost 3 bases, J lost 1 base, and 11 bases lay in between. Germline CDR1 SGHRS, CDR2 YFSETQ. This CDR3 is built from 14 residues. The full variable domain, in which reference TRBV5-1 and TRBJ2-7 provide the parts outside the CDR3, is KAGVTQTPRYLIKTRGQQVTLSCSPISGHRSVSWYQQTPGQGLQFLFEYFSETQRNKGNFPGRFSGRQFSNSRSEMNVSTLELGDSALYLCASSSGAGSYEQYFGPGTRLTVT.